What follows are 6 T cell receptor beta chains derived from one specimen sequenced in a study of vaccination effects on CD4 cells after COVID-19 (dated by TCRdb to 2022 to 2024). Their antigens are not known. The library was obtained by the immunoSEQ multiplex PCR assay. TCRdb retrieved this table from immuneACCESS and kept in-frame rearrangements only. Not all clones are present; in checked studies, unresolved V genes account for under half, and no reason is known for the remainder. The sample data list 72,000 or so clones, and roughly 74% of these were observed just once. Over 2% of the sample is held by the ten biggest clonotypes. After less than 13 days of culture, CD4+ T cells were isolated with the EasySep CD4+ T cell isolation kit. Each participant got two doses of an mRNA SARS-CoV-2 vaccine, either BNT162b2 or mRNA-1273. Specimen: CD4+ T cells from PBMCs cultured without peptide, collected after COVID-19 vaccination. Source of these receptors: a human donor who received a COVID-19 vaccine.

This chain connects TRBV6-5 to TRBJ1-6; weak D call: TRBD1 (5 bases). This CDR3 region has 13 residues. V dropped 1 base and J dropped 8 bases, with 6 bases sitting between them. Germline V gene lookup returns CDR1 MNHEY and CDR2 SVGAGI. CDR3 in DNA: TGTGCCAGCAGTTACTTCAGGGATTCACCCCTCCACTTT. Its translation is CASSYFRDSPLHF.

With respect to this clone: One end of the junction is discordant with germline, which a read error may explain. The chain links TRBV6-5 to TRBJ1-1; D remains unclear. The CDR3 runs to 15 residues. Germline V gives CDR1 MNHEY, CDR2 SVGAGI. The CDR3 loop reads CASSPSHSVNTEAFF. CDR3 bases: TGTGCCAGCAGTCCATCTCACAGTGTGAATACTGAAGCTTTCTTT.

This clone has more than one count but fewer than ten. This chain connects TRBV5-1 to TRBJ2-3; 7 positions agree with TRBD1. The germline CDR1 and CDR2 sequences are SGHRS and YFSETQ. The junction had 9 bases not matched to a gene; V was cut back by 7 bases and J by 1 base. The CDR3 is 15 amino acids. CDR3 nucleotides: TGCGCCAGCCACAGGGGTAGCCCTCGCACAGATACGCAGTATTTT. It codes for CASHRGSPRTDTQYF.

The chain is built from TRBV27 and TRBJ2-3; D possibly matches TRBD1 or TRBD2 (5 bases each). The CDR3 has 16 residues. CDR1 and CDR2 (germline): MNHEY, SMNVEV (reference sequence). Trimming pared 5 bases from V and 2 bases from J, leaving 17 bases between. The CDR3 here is CASSLGTDTYTDTQYF. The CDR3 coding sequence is TGTGCCAGCAGTCTGGGGACGGACACTTACACAGATACGCAGTATTTT.

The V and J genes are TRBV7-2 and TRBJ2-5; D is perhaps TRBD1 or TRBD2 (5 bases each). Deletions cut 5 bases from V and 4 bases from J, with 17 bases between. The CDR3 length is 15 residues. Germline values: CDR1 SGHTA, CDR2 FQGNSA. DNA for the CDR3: TGTGCCAGCAGCCAGAGGGGCCTAAGGGGAGAGACCCAGTACTTC. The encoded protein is CASSQRGLRGETQYF.

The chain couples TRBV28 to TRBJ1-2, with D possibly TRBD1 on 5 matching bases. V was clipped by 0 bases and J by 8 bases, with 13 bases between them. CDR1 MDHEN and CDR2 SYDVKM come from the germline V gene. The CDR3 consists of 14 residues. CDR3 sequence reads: CASSLWSGEWGYTF. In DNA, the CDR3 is TGTGCCAGCAGTTTATGGTCGGGGGAATGGGGCTACACCTTC.